This TCR beta chain appears in the sequencing data of a study of blood T cell repertoires in COVID-19. Study-wide background: Samples taken during acute and convalescent COVID-19 were collected in the United States, Italy and Spain. PBMCs, B-cell-depleted T cells, or T cells were the source of the cDNA or gDNA that made up the material.

V was trimmed by 4 bases and J by 4 bases, leaving 10 bases between them. The CDR3 sequence is 13 residues long. From germline, CDR1 is SEHNR and CDR2 FQNEAQ (reference sequence). Authors' processing steps: Researchers report that nucleated cell counts were estimated from reference gene primer amplification. Sequencing used immunoSEQ multiplex PCR; TCRdb keeps in-frame clones, though not all of them. Clone size and V and J calls were adopted from that table, with D and trimming inferred from the DNA. The table includes about 210,000 clones, approximately 82% detected once. The origin of this receptor is a woman in her forties or fifties with acute or convalescent COVID-19. This chain connects TRBV7-9 to TRBJ2-5; D is unclear. Material for sequencing was peripheral blood. CDR3 bases: TGTGCCAGCAGCTCCCCTCCCCGAGAGACCCAGTACTTC. Its protein product is CASSSPPRETQYF.